The subject of this entry is one T cell receptor beta chain. The donors, healthy adults who were HIV-negative, had experienced no recent acute infections or vaccinations. This sample was taken from a study of shared clonotypes between healthy human individuals. The assay was carried out at the deep level. TCRdb keeps only in-frame clones here, not all; method: immunoSEQ multiplex PCR. This sample has over 95,000 clones, with about 45% found just once. Germline lookup yields CDR1 SGHVS and CDR2 FNYEAQ. CDR3 size: 17 residues. The J segment lost 4 bases and the V segment lost 1 base, leaving 11 bases of the junction unmatched.

The J gene is TRBJ2-3, the V gene TRBV7-6; TRBD1 matches at 7 bases. This TCR was sampled from a woman aged 40 to 50 in good health. Some clones in this sample may be carry-over from other donors' samples. Material for sequencing was PBMCs. As DNA, the CDR3 is TGTGCCAGCAGCTTAGTTGTGGCGGCAGGGGGTGCAGATACGCAGTATTTT. Translation: CASSLVVAAGGADTQYF.